Listed below are T cell receptor beta chains from one sample, sequenced in a study of chemoradiotherapy in HPV16-positive cancers. Sequencing used immunoSEQ multiplex PCR; TCRdb keeps in-frame clones, though not all of them. The data contain about 29,000 clones, over 90% of them singletons. This specimen was blood, taken from a patient who underwent chemoradiotherapy. These receptors all stem from a human donor with HPV-associated anogenital cancer. CDR3s include the opening cysteine and the closing phenylalanine or tryptophan. D genes are given only for firm matches. Size values are once, few and many counts, or a class for expanded clones, and some rows have none.

>-|TRBD1|TRBJ2-1|TRBV4-2
CASSTRGTVQADEQFF
TGTGCCAGCAGCACGAGGGGGACAGTACAAGCGGATGAGCAGTTCTTC
>-|TRBD2|TRBJ2-7|TRBV28
CASSGRGGSRYEQYF
TGTGCCAGCAGTGGTCGGGGGGGCAGTAGGTACGAGCAGTACTTC
>-|-|TRBJ2-7|TRBV5-6
CASSLLGSRAQAYEQYF
TGTGCCAGCAGCTTGCTGGGATCGCGGGCTCAGGCCTACGAGCAGTACTTC
>-|-|TRBJ1-6|TRBV5-1
CASSLVAGANSPLHF
TGCGCCAGCAGCTTGGTCGCAGGGGCTAATTCACCCCTCCACTTT
>-|-|TRBJ2-3|TRBV19
CASSDGVGATDTQYF
TGTGCCAGTAGTGACGGCGTGGGGGCCACAGATACGCAGTATTTT
>-|TRBD2|TRBJ2-2|TRBV25-1
CASSHRWLAGENTGELFF
TGTGCCAGCAGTCACCGTTGGCTAGCGGGGGAGAACACCGGGGAGCTGTTTTTT
>-|-|TRBJ2-7|TRBV27
CATQGGYYEQYF
TGTGCCACTCAGGGCGGGTACTACGAGCAGTACTTC
>-|-|TRBJ2-7|TRBV11-2
CASSPIYRTKAYEQYF
TGTGCCAGCAGTCCAATCTACAGAACGAAAGCCTACGAGCAGTACTTC
>-|-|TRBJ2-1|TRBV4-3
CASSQEWRLVSHNEQFF
TGCGCCAGCAGCCAAGAATGGCGACTAGTGTCCCACAATGAGCAGTTCTTC
>-|-|TRBJ1-5|TRBV4-3
CASSPGRVSNQPQHF
TGCGCCAGCAGCCCAGGACGGGTTAGCAATCAGCCCCAGCATTTT
>-|-|TRBJ2-3|TRBV29-1
CSVVGAIGTDTQYF
TGCAGCGTTGTGGGAGCCATAGGGACAGATACGCAGTATTTT
>-|TRBD2|TRBJ2-2|TRBV7-7
CASSRLAGVDTGELFF
TGTGCTAGCAGCCGCTTAGCGGGAGTCGATACCGGGGAGCTGTTTTTT
>-|TRBD2|TRBJ2-1|TRBV7-3
CASSSERGLYNEQFF
TGTGCCAGCAGCTCGGAGCGGGGTTTATACAATGAGCAGTTCTTC
>-|-|TRBJ1-1|TRBV7-2
CASSLHSMNTEAFF
TGTGCCAGCAGCCTCCATTCCATGAACACTGAAGCTTTCTTT
>-|TRBD2|TRBJ2-7|TRBV10-2
CASSDPAGGPFQSYEQYF
TGCGCCAGCAGTGATCCAGCGGGGGGGCCTTTTCAATCCTACGAGCAGTACTTC
>-|-|TRBJ2-5|TRBV18
CASSPSETQYF
TGTGCCAGCTCACCCAGCGAGACCCAGTACTTC
>-|-|TRBJ1-1|TRBV7-3
CASSSTGLEGTEAFF
TGTGCCAGCAGCTCAACCGGACTGGAGGGCACTGAAGCTTTCTTT
>once|-|TRBJ1-2|TRBV19
CASTQREGGYTF
TGTGCCAGTACCCAAAGGGAAGGCGGCTACACCTTC
>-|TRBD1|TRBJ2-7|TRBV4-3
CASSPDQQGAYSGQYF
TGCGCCAGCAGCCCGGACCAACAGGGGGCCTACTCTGGGCAGTACTTC
>-|TRBD1|TRBJ1-1|TRBV11-1
CASSSWTGLNTEAFF
TGTGCCAGCAGCTCGTGGACAGGGCTGAACACTGAAGCTTTCTTT
>-|TRBD2|TRBJ2-2|TRBV7-6
CASSVLAGYTGELFF
TGTGCCAGCAGCGTCCTAGCGGGGTACACCGGGGAGCTGTTTTTT
>-|TRBD1|TRBJ1-1|TRBV19
CASRDRDTEAFF
TGTGCCAGCAGGGACAGGGACACTGAAGCTTTCTTT
>-|TRBD2|TRBJ2-3|TRBV10-3
CAISVGGDTDTQYF
TGTGCCATCAGTGTGGGAGGGGACACAGATACGCAGTATTTT
>-|-|TRBJ2-7|TRBV2
CASSSHRSPYEQYF
TGTGCCAGCAGTTCCCACAGGAGTCCCTACGAGCAGTACTTC
>-|-|TRBJ1-4|TRBV5-6
CASSSWALWGEKLFF
TGTGCCAGCAGCTCTTGGGCCCTATGGGGTGAAAAACTGTTTTTT
>-|TRBD1|TRBJ2-2|TRBV5-1
CASGTGGHTGELFF
TGCGCCAGCGGGACAGGGGGCCACACCGGGGAGCTGTTTTTT
>-|-|TRBJ2-7|TRBV15
CATSRDLGLDEQYF
TGTGCCACCAGCAGAGATCTAGGCCTGGACGAGCAGTACTTC
>-|TRBD1|TRBJ2-7|TRBV4-3
CASSQEDRADYEQYF
TGCGCCAGCAGCCAAGAGGACAGGGCGGACTACGAGCAGTACTTC
>-|-|TRBJ1-1|TRBV4-3
CASSQDVFAEGLVQTEAFF
TGCGCCAGCAGCCAAGATGTGTTCGCGGAGGGGCTCGTGCAAACTGAAGCTTTCTTT
>-|-|TRBJ2-5|TRBV18
CASSPRDKVYGGTQYF
TGTGCCAGCTCACCACGGGACAAGGTATACGGTGGGACCCAGTACTTC
>-|TRBD1|TRBJ2-7|TRBV6-1
CASRRQGSHEQYF
TGTGCCAGCAGACGACAGGGATCGCACGAGCAGTACTTC
>-|-|TRBJ2-1|TRBV2
CASTQQGLGQFF
TGTGCCAGCACCCAACAGGGATTAGGGCAGTTCTTC
>-|-|TRBJ1-4|TRBV7-9
CASSPIGAEKLFF
TGTGCCAGCAGCCCCATAGGGGCTGAAAAACTGTTTTTT
>-|-|TRBJ2-1|TRBV29-1
CSTGDSSYNEQFF
TGCAGCACCGGGGACTCTTCCTACAATGAGCAGTTCTTC
>-|-|TRBJ2-2|TRBV19
CASKGTRSNTGELFF
TGTGCCAGTAAAGGGACAAGGTCGAACACCGGGGAGCTGTTTTTT
>-|-|TRBJ2-1|TRBV11-2
CASSLVWGWGEQFF
TGTGCCAGCAGCTTAGTCTGGGGTTGGGGAGAGCAGTTCTTC
>-|-|TRBJ2-1|TRBV4-2
CASSNQEGDHNEQFF
TGTGCCAGCAGCAATCAGGAGGGGGACCACAATGAGCAGTTCTTC
>-|TRBD2|TRBJ2-1|TRBV27
CASSSHLAGDYNEQFF
TGTGCCAGCAGTTCCCACCTAGCGGGAGATTACAATGAGCAGTTCTTC
>once|TRBD1|TRBJ1-6|TRBV19
CASSLRDRATYNSPLHF
TGTGCCAGCAGTCTCCGGGACAGGGCCACCTATAATTCACCCCTCCACTTT
>-|-|TRBJ1-5|TRBV7-2
CATGGTNQPQHF
TGTGCCACTGGAGGGACCAATCAGCCCCAGCATTTT
>once|TRBD1|TRBJ1-5|TRBV6-1
CASSDWTGGNQPQHF
TGTGCCAGCAGTGATTGGACAGGAGGGAATCAGCCCCAGCATTTT
>-|-|TRBJ1-5|TRBV5-1
CASSLEGVNQPQHF
TGCGCCAGCAGCTTGGAAGGGGTGAATCAGCCCCAGCATTTT
>-|-|TRBJ1-2|TRBV20-1
CSARNRAGYTF
TGCAGTGCTAGAAACAGGGCTGGCTACACCTTC
>-|-|TRBJ2-3|TRBV6-1
CASLGTYTDTQYF
TGTGCCAGCCTGGGGACTTACACAGATACGCAGTATTTT
>-|TRBD1|TRBJ1-1|TRBV5-1
CASSKQGTNTEAFF
TGCGCCAGCAGCAAACAGGGGACAAACACTGAAGCTTTCTTT
>-|TRBD2|TRBJ2-7|TRBV6-5
CASKMTSGPYEQYF
TGTGCCAGCAAAATGACTAGCGGACCCTACGAGCAGTACTTC